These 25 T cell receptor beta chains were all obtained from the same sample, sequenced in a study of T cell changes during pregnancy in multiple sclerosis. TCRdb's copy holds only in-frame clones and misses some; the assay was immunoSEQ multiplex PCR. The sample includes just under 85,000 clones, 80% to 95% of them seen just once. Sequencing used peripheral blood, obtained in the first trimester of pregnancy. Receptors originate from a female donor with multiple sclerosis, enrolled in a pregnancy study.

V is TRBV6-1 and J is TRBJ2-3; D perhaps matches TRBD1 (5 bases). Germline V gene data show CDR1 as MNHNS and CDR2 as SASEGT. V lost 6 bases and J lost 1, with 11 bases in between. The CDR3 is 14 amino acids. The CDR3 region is CASRQGFGTDTQYF. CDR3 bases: TGTGCCAGCAGGCAGGGCTTCGGCACAGATACGCAGTATTTT.

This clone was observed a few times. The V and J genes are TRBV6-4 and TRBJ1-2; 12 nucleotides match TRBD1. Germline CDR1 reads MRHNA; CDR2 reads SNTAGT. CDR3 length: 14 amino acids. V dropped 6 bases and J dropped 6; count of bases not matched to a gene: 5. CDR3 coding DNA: TGTGCCAGCAGAAAGGGACAGGGGGCGCATGGCTACACCTTC. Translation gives CASRKGQGAHGYTF.

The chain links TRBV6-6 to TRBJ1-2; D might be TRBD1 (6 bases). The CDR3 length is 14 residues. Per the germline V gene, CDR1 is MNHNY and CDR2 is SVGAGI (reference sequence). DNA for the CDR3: TGTGAGGACAGTAGTGCCGACGTCCTCTATGGCTACACCTTC. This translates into CEDSSADVLYGYTF.

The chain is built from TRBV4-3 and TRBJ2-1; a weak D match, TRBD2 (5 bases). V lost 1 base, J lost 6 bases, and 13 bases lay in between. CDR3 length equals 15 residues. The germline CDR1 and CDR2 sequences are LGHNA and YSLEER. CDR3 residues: CASSQGNLRGNEQFF. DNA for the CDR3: TGCGCCAGCAGCCAAGGGAACCTCCGGGGCAATGAGCAGTTCTTC.

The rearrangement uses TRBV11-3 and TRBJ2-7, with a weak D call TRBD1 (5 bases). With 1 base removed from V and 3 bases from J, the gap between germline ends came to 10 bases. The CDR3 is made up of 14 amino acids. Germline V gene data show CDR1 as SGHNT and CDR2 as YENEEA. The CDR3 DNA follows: TGTGCCAGCAGCTTAGCCAGGGAATACTACGAGCAGTACTTC. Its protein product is CASSLAREYYEQYF.

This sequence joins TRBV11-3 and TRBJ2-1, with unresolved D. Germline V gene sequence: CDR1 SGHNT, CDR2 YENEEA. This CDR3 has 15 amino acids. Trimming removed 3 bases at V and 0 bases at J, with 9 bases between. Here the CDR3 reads CASSFGASSYNEQFF. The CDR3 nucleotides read TGTGCCAGCAGCTTCGGCGCTAGCTCCTACAATGAGCAGTTCTTC.

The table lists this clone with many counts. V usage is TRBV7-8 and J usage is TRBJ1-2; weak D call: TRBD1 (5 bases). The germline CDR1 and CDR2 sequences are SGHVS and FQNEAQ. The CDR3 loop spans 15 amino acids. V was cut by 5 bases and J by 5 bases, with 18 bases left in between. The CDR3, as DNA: TGTGCCAGCAGCCAAGGGGCCCCCCGGGGGTATGGCTACACCTTC. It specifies CASSQGAPRGYGYTF.

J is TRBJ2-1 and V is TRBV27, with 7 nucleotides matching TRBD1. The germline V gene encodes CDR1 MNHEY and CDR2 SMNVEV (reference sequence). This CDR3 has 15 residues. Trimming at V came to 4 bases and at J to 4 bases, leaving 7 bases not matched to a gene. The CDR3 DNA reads TGTGCCAGCAGTTCCGGGACAGATATATACAATGAGCAGTTCTTC. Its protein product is CASSSGTDIYNEQFF.

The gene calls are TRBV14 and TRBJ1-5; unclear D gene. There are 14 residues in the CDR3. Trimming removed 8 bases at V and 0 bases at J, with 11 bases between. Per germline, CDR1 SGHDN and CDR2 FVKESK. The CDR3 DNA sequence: TGTGCCAGCCGACCCGGGTATAGCAATCAGCCCCAGCATTTT. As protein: CASRPGYSNQPQHF.

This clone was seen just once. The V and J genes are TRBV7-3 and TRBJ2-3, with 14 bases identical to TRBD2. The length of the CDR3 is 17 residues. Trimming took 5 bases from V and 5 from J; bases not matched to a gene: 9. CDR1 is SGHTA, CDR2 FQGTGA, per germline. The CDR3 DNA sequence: TGTGCCAGCAGCCGGGGGACTAGCGGGGGCGCGGGAGATACGCAGTATTTT. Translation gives CASSRGTSGGAGDTQYF.

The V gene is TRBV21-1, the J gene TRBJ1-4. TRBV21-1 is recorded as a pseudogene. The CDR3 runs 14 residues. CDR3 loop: CASTLAGEGEKLFF. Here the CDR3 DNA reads TGTGCCAGCACCCTCGCAGGGGAGGGGGAAAAACTGTTTTTT.

The CDR3 sequence is CASKSGNTGELFF. CDR3 nucleotide sequence: TGTGCCAGCAAGTCGGGAAACACCGGGGAGCTGTTTTTT. The V call is TRBV2, the J call TRBJ2-2, with a tentative D call TRBD2 (5 bases). Between the trimmed V and J ends, which lost 7 bases and 2 bases, there was a span of 8 bases. The CDR3 runs to 13 residues. Germline V gives CDR1 SNHLY, CDR2 FYNNEI.

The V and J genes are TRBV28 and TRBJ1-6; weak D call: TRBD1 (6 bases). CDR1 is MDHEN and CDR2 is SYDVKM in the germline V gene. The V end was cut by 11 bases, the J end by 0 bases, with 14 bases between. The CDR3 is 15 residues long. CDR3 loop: CAAGGASSYNSPLHF. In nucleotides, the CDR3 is TGTGCCGCCGGGGGGGCTAGCTCCTATAATTCACCCCTCCACTTT.

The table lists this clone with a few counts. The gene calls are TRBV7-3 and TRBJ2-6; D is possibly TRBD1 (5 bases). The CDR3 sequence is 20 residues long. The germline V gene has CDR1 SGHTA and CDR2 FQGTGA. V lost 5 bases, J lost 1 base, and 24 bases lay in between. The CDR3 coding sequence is TGTGCCAGCAGCGATAAACCCCTACAGGAGTACCGGTCTGGGGCCAACGTCCTGACTTTC. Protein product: CASSDKPLQEYRSGANVLTF.

The chain's CDR3 is CASSLIGLGYNEQFF. In nucleotides, the CDR3 is TGTGCCAGCAGTTTAATTGGACTAGGGTACAATGAGCAGTTCTTC. The chain employs TRBV27 and TRBJ2-1; 7 bases agree with TRBD2. The germline gives CDR1 MNHEY, CDR2 SMNVEV (reference sequence). The CDR3 consists of 15 residues. Unmatched junction bases numbered 5, after V lost 2 bases and J lost 4 bases.

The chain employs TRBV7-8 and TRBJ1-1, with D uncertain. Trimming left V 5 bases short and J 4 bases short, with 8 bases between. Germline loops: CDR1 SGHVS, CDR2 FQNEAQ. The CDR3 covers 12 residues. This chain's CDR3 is CASSPLGTEAFF. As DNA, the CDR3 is TGTGCCAGCAGCCCTCTAGGCACTGAAGCTTTCTTT.

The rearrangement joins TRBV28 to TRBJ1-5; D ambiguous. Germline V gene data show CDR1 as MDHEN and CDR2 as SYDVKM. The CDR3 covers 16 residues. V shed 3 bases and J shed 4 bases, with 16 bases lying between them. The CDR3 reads CASSFQTVGENQPQHF. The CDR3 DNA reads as TGTGCCAGCAGTTTTCAGACCGTCGGAGAAAATCAGCCCCAGCATTTT.

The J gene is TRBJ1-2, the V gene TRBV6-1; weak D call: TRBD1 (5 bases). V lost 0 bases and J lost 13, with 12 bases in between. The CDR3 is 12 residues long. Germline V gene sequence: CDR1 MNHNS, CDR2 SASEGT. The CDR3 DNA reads TGTGCCAGCAGTGAAGCAAGGGGAAAGGGCACCTTC. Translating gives CASSEARGKGTF.

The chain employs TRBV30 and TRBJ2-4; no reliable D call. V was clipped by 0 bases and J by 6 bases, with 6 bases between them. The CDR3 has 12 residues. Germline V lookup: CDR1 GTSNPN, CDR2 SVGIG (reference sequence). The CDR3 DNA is TGTGCCTGGAGTGTTGGCCGAAACATTCAGTACTTC. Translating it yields CAWSVGRNIQYF.

CDR3 DNA: TGTGCCTGGAGTGTCAAGGGAGGTATTGGCAATCAGCCCCAGCATTTT. This translates into CAWSVKGGIGNQPQHF. This sequence joins TRBV30 and TRBJ1-5, with unresolved D. Trimming pared 0 bases from V and 2 bases from J, leaving 14 bases between. There are 16 residues in the CDR3. Germline assignment: CDR1 GTSNPN and CDR2 SVGIG (reference sequence).

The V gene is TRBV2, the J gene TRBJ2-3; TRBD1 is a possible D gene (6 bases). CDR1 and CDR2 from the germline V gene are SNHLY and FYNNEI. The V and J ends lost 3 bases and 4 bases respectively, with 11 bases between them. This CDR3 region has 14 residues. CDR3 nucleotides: TGTGCCAGCAGTGACTCGCCAGGGGCAGATACGCAGTATTTT. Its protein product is CASSDSPGADTQYF.

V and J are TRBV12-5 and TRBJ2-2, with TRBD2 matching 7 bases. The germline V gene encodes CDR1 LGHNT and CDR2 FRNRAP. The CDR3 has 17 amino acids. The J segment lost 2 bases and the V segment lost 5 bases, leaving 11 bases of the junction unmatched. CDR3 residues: CASGPPMWGGNTGELFF. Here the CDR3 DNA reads TGTGCTAGTGGTCCACCAATGTGGGGGGGAAACACCGGGGAGCTGTTTTTT.

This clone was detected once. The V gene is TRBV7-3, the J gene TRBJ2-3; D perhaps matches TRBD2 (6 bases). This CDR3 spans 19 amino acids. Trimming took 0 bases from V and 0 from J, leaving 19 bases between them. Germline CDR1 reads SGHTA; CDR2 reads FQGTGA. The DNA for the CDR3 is TGTGCCAGCAGCTTAACCCGTTTGCGGGACCTATCTAGCACAGATACGCAGTATTTT. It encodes CASSLTRLRDLSSTDTQYF.

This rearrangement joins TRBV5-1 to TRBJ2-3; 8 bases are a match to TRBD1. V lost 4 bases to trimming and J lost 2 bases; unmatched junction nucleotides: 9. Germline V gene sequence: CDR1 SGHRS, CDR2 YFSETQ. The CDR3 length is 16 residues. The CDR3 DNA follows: TGCGCCAGCAGCAAAGGGGACAGGAGGAACACAGATACGCAGTATTTT. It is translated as CASSKGDRRNTDTQYF.

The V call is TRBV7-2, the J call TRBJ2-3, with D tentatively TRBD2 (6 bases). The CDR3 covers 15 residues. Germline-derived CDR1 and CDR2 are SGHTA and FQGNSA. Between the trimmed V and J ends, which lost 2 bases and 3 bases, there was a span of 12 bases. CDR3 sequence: CASSLNRELTDTQYF. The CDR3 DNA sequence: TGTGCCAGCAGCTTAAATCGGGAGTTGACAGATACGCAGTATTTT.